This is a list of T cell receptor beta chains from one sample in a study of T cells in Graves' hyperthyroidism and ophthalmopathy. TCRdb called the multiplex PCR reads again in MiXCR, with one record for every CDR3 protein. The table records about 500,000 distinct CDR3 sequences, about 16% of them present only once. Input material: blood. The receptors come from a woman younger than 45 with Graves' ophthalmopathy. Both conserved end residues are part of each CDR3. Fields, in order: J gene, V gene, CDR3 protein.

>TRBJ2-5|TRBV20-1
CSASEGQQETQYF
>TRBJ2-7|TRBV6-1
CASSEGPSVYEQYF
>TRBJ2-2|TRBV28
CASEFGTGEPFF
>TRBJ2-7|TRBV11-2
CASSLSEGRPYEQYF
>TRBJ2-5|TRBV30
CAWSGPGVAGAKTQYF
>TRBJ2-7|TRBV28
CASRTPHRGASYEQYF
>TRBJ2-7|TRBV20-1
CSARAGSLGRTYEQYF
>TRBJ2-7|TRBV20-1
CSATPGDSPYEQYF
>TRBJ2-5|TRBV6-1
CASSDSPGELEYF
>TRBJ1-1|TRBV5-1
CASSLAHMNTEAFF
>TRBJ2-7|TRBV30
CAWSWRDHEQYF
>TRBJ2-7|TRBV28
CASSLQPSYEQYF
>TRBJ1-1|TRBV2
CASSYSQGAKNTEAFF
>TRBJ1-3|TRBV30
CAWSVGQGRNTIYF
>TRBJ1-4|TRBV12-3/TRBV12-4
CASRRTATNEKLFF
>TRBJ1-2|TRBV5-1
CASSRGPADYGYTF
>TRBJ2-1|TRBV5-4
CASSSQRELRNEQFF
>TRBJ2-2|TRBV6-5
CASSSRQEKNTGELFF
>TRBJ2-7|TRBV20-1
CSARDLGLPGGSYEQYF
>TRBJ2-1|TRBV10-3
CAISEGGPQSSYNEQFF
>TRBJ2-3|TRBV7-9
CASSFQGPSTGKQYF
>TRBJ2-4|TRBV5-5
CASSLDGKGTKNIQYF
>TRBJ1-2|TRBV28
CASSLGGGNGYTF
>TRBJ2-7|TRBV6-1
CASSYGGTGKVTYEQYF
>TRBJ2-5|TRBV2
CASQGLAGQETQYF
>TRBJ1-1|TRBV5-1
CASSLASTMNTEAFF
>TRBJ2-3|TRBV7-2
CASSLVAGVGDTQYF
>TRBJ2-7|TRBV10-3
CAISESGSTYEQYF
>TRBJ2-3|TRBV28
CASSPQTSVTDTQYF
>TRBJ1-1|TRBV10-3
CAISEMGRGAFF
>TRBJ2-1|TRBV5-8
CASSIGTVPGNEQFF
>TRBJ2-2|TRBV5-1
CASTPLAGGLNTGELFF
>TRBJ2-2|TRBV24-1
CATLDRATGELFF
>TRBJ2-1|TRBV9
CASSVAVAGGQNEQFF
>TRBJ2-2|TRBV20-1
CSASKSRGLGELFF
>TRBJ2-3|TRBV2
CASKVGGPGDTQYF
>TRBJ2-3|TRBV30
CACRSGTSGSDTQYF
>TRBJ2-7|TRBV9
CASSAEGSWSQQYF
>TRBJ2-5|TRBV10-2
CASSEEKVVRPPQETQYF
>TRBJ1-1|TRBV19
CASSLGANLFTEAFF
>TRBJ2-3|TRBV4-1
CASSLDTTTDTQYF
>TRBJ2-3|TRBV7-3
CASSLGGNADTQYF
>TRBJ2-1|TRBV7-8
CASSLMRSRRGAYNEQFF
>TRBJ2-7|TRBV28
CASDRTGGSYEQYF
>TRBJ2-5|TRBV27
CASKNRWGGTQYF
>TRBJ2-7|TRBV5-5
CASSFSDRGFSYEQYF
>TRBJ2-7|TRBV9
CASSVGPSYVYEQYF
>TRBJ2-3|TRBV7-8
CASSRRGASGEDTQYF
>TRBJ1-1|TRBV6-1
CASSPIYTEAFF